This T cell receptor (beta chain) was recorded in a study of blood T cells in healthy people across ages. At least 7 million PBMCs were isolated per sample. In regard to this clonotype: Its antigen is not identified.

V was shortened by 2 bases and J by 5 bases, with 16 bases between the two germline ends. Germline assignment: CDR1 MDHEN and CDR2 SYDVKM. There are 16 residues in the CDR3. It was with a sample-barcoded 5' primer and a J-beta primer mix that a second PCR of roughly 6 to 11 cycles was run. One entry per CDR3 protein results from TCRdb running MiXCR on the 5' RACE reads. In the table there are over a million distinct CDR3 sequences, 59% of which are singletons. Study-level points and caveats: The study found TCR beta diversity correlated strongly with naive T cell percentage. The study lacked donor CMV status, which possibly confounded expanded clonotype changes.

This sequence joins TRBV28 and TRBJ1-5; D call uncertain. The origin of this receptor is a young man in good health. Input material: blood. This CDR3 is CASSLGLGGDYQPQHF. CDR3 bases: TGTGCCAGCAGTTTAGGGCTTGGAGGAGACTATCAGCCCCAGCATTTT.